Detailed here is one T cell receptor (beta chain). As originally analysed: The authors estimated nucleated cell counts from reference gene primer amplification. Only in-frame clones appear in the TCRdb table, and some are missing; sequencing was by immunoSEQ multiplex PCR. V, J and clone size reflect that table, while D and trimming were determined from the DNA. The profile shows 200,000 to 250,000 clones, approximately 90% of them singletons. It was during active infection that Seattle patients were enrolled and then longitudinally followed. These data are taken from a study of blood T cell repertoires in COVID-19. Overall study context: Acute-phase and convalescent COVID-19 samples originated in the United States, Italy and Spain. Sample material is recorded as cDNA or gDNA derived from T cells, B-cell-depleted T cells, or PBMCs.

The material sequenced was peripheral blood. This clonotype originated in a man between 25 and 39 years old with COVID-19, enrolled during active disease.

CDR3 sequence (DNA): TGTGCCATCAGTGAGGAGTCCAGGGGACACGAGCAGTACTTC. Its protein is CAISEESRGHEQYF. The rearrangement links TRBV10-3 to TRBJ2-7, with a tentative D call TRBD1 (6 bases). The CDR3 has 14 amino acids. V gave up 2 bases and J gave up 5 bases, with 13 bases separating them. Germline lookup yields CDR1 ENHRY and CDR2 SYGVKD.